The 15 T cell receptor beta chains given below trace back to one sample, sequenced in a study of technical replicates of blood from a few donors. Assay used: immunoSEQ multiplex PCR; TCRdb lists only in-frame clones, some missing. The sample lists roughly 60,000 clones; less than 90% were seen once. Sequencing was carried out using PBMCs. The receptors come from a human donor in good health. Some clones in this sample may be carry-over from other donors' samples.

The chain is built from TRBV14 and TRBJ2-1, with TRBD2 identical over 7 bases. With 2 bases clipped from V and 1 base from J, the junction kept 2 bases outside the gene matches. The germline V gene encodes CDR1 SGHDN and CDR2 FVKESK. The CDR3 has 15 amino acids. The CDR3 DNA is TGTGCCAGCAGCCAAACAGCGGGATCCTACAATGAGCAGTTCTTC. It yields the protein CASSQTAGSYNEQFF.

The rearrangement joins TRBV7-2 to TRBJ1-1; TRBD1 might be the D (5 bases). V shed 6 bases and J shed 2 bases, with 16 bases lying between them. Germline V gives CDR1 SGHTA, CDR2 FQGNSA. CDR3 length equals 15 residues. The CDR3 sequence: CASRPRTTSNTEAFF. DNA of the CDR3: TGTGCCAGCAGACCCCGGACAACCTCCAACACTGAAGCTTTCTTT.

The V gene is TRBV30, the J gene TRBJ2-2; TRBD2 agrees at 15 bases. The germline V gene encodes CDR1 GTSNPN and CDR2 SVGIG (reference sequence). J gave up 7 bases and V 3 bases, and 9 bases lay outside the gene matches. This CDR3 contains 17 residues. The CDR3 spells CAWREIGTSGRIGELFF. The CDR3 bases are TGTGCCTGGAGGGAAATTGGGACTAGCGGGAGGATCGGGGAGCTGTTTTTT.

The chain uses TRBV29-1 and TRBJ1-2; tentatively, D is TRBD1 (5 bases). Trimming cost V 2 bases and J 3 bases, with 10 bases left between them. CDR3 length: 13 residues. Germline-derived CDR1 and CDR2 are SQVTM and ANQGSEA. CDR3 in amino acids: CSVEWGHDYGYTF. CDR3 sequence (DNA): TGCAGCGTTGAATGGGGCCATGACTATGGCTACACCTTC.

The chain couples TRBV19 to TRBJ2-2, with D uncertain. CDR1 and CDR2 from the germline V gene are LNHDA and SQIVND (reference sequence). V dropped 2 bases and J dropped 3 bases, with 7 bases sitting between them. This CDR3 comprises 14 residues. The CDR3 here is CASSIQVYTGELFF. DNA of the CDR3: TGTGCCAGTAGTATACAGGTCTACACCGGGGAGCTGTTTTTT.

The CDR3 protein is CASSTASGGAYEQFF. The CDR3 region has the DNA TGTGCCAGCAGCACCGCTAGCGGGGGGGCTTATGAGCAGTTCTTC. This chain links TRBV27 with TRBJ2-1; 12 nucleotides line up with TRBD2. Germline CDR1 and CDR2: MNHEY and SMNVEV (reference sequence). Germline trimming cut 6 bases from V and 8 bases from J; bases unmatched to any gene: 8. This CDR3 has 15 residues.

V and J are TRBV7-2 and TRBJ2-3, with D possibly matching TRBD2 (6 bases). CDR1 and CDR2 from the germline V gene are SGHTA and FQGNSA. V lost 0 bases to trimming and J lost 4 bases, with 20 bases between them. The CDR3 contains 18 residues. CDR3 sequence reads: CASSLASYLPGVADTQYF. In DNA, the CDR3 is TGTGCCAGCAGCTTAGCCTCGTATTTACCGGGAGTGGCAGATACGCAGTATTTT. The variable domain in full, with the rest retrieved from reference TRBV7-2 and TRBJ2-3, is GAGVSQSPSNKVTEKGKDVELRCDPISGHTALYWYRQSLGQGLEFLIYFQGNSAPDKSGLPSDRFSAERTGGSVSTLTIQRTQQEDSAVYLCASSLASYLPGVADTQYFGPGTRLTVL.

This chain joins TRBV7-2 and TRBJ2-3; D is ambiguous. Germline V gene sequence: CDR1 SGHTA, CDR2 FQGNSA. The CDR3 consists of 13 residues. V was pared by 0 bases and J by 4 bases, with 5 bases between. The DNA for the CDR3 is TGTGCCAGCAGCTTAGCATCTCCAGATACGCAGTATTTT. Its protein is CASSLASPDTQYF.

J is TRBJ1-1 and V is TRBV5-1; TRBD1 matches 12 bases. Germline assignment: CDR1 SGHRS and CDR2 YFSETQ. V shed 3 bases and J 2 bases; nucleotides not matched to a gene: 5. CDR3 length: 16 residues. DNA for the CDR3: TGCGCCAGCAGCTGGGGACAGGGGGCTATTAACACTGAAGCTTTCTTT. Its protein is CASSWGQGAINTEAFF.

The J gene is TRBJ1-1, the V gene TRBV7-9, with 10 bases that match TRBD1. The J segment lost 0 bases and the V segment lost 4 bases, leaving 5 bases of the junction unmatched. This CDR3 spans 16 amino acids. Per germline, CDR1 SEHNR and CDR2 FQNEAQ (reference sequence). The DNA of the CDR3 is TGTGCCAGCAGCTCCGGACAGGGGGAAGTGAACACTGAAGCTTTCTTT. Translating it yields CASSSGQGEVNTEAFF.

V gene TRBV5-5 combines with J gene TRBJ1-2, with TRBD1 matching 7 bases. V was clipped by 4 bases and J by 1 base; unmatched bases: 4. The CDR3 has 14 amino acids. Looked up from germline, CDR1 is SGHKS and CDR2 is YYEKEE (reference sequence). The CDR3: CASSKWDSNYGYTF. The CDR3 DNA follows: TGTGCCAGCAGCAAATGGGACAGTAACTATGGCTACACCTTC.

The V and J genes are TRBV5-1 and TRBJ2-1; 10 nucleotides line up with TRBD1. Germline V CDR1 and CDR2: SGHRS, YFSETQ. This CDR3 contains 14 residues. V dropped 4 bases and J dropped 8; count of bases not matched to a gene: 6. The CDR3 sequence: CASSRTGTGDEQFF. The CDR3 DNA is TGCGCCAGCAGCCGAACCGGGACAGGGGATGAGCAGTTCTTC.

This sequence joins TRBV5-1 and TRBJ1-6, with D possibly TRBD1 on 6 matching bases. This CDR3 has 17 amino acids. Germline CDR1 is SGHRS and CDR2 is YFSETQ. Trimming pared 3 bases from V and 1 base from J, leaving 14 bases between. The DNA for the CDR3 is TGCGCCAGCAGCTCAAAGACAGGAGGATCCTATAATTCACCCCTCCACTTT. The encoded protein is CASSSKTGGSYNSPLHF.

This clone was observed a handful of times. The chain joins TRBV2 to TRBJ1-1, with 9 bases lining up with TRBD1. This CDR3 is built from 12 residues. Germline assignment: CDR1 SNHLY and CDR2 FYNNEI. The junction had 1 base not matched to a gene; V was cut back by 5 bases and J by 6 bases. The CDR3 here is CASSTGGPEAFF. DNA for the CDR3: TGTGCCAGCAGTACAGGGGGCCCTGAAGCTTTCTTT.

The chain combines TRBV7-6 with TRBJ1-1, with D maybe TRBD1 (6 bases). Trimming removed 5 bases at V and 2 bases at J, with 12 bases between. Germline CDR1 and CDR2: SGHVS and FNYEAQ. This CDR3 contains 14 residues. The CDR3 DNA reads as TGTGCCAGCAGCGTGGGACACTATAACACTGAAGCTTTCTTT. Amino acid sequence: CASSVGHYNTEAFF.